The clone carrying this TCR beta chain was counted only a few times. Its antigen remains unknown. What was sequenced were expressed TCRB transcripts, since all of the isolated RNA had been reverse transcribed. The repertoire was sequenced with immunoSEQ multiplex PCR; TCRdb's copy has only in-frame clones and lacks some. Of some 350,000 clones in the sample, approximately 15% were seen once. CD45RO/CCR7/CD25/CD127/CD95/CD27 separated CD4+ naive, central memory, regulatory and stem cell-like memory cells by sorting. The data originate from a study of beta chain features in type 1 diabetes. Overall study findings and caveats: Sampled from patients, naive, central memory and Treg TCRB repertoires appeared more similar than those sampled from healthy donors. All four CD4+ subsets of Type 1 diabetes patients contained TCRB CDR3s that were moderately but significantly shorter.

The clonotype was recovered from a woman between 18 and 29 years old with type 1 diabetes. Input material: naive CD4+ T cells from blood.

DNA of the CDR3: TGTGCCAGCAGTTCCCTAGCGGGAGGACCCGGGGAGCTGTTTTTT. Its protein is CASSSLAGGPGELFF. This chain links TRBV28 with TRBJ2-2; the match to TRBD2 covers 11 bases. The length of the CDR3 is 15 residues. V shed 4 bases and J 6 bases; nucleotides not matched to a gene: 4. Germline V gene sequence: CDR1 MDHEN, CDR2 SYDVKM.